Below are 30 T cell receptor beta chains sequenced from a single sample in a study of shared clonotypes between healthy human individuals. Using immunoSEQ multiplex PCR, the repertoire was profiled, and TCRdb retains in-frame clones only, with some absent. The sample includes roughly 2,300,000 clones, around 93% of them seen just once. The sample taken for sequencing was naive CD4+ T cells from PBMCs. Subset noted: CD45RA+ positively selected. These receptor sequences come from a man younger than 35 in good health. Some clones in this sample may be carry-over from other donors' samples.

The genes are TRBV30 and TRBJ2-7, with D maybe TRBD1 (6 bases). Per germline, CDR1 GTSNPN and CDR2 SVGIG (reference sequence). The CDR3 is 14 amino acids. Trimming removed 3 bases at V and 0 bases at J, with 12 bases between. The CDR3 sequence is CAWSPARGSYEQYF. CDR3 bases: TGTGCCTGGAGCCCGGCCAGGGGCTCCTACGAGCAGTACTTC.

The chain couples TRBV7-2 to TRBJ1-4, with D possibly TRBD1 on 6 matching bases. CDR1 SGHTA and CDR2 FQGNSA come from the germline V gene. V lost 4 bases, J lost 2 bases, and 14 bases lay in between. The CDR3 has 16 amino acids. CDR3 amino acids: CASSSQGKGTNEKLFF. In DNA, the CDR3 is TGTGCCAGCAGCTCTCAGGGGAAAGGGACTAATGAAAAACTGTTTTTT.

The chain recombines TRBV19 with TRBJ1-2, with a weak D call TRBD1 (5 bases). The V gene lost 0 bases and the J gene lost 12 bases, with 11 bases spanning the gap. This CDR3 contains 12 residues. Germline-derived CDR1 and CDR2 are LNHDA and SQIVND (reference sequence). The CDR3 DNA sequence: TGTGCCAGTAGTATAGACAGGGAGTGGGACACCTTC. This sequence encodes CASSIDREWDTF.

The rearrangement uses TRBV6-1 and TRBJ2-7; a possible D gene is TRBD1 (6 bases). Germline assignment: CDR1 MNHNS and CDR2 SASEGT. Between the trimmed V and J ends, which lost 7 bases and 3 bases, there was a span of 16 bases. The CDR3 covers 14 residues. The chain's CDR3 is CASKNPGQLYEQYF. The CDR3 DNA follows: TGTGCCAGCAAAAACCCGGGACAACTCTACGAGCAGTACTTC.

The chain employs TRBV5-6 and TRBJ2-2; D may correspond to TRBD1 or TRBD2 (5 bases each). Germline assignment: CDR1 SGHDT and CDR2 YYEEEE. The CDR3 has 17 amino acids. The V end was cut by 2 bases, the J end by 6 bases, with 20 bases between. The CDR3 coding sequence is TGTGCCAGCAGCTTCCTCCGGGGAATCAGAGGGGCCGGGGAGCTGTTTTTT. Translated: CASSFLRGIRGAGELFF.

The genes are TRBV5-1 and TRBJ2-5; tentatively, D is TRBD1 or TRBD2 (5 bases each). V was pared by 4 bases and J by 3 bases, with 13 bases between. Germline CDR1 is SGHRS and CDR2 is YFSETQ. The CDR3 length is 14 residues. CDR3 amino acids: CASSQILGEETQYF. The CDR3 bases are TGCGCCAGCAGCCAAATACTAGGGGAAGAGACCCAGTACTTC.

The chain has TRBV6-6 and TRBJ2-7, with TRBD1 identical over 9 bases. V shed 6 bases and J 5 bases; nucleotides not matched to a gene: 8. Germline V gives CDR1 MNHNY, CDR2 SVGAGI (reference sequence). The CDR3 totals 14 residues. This CDR3 reads CASRPGQGYNEQYF. Written as DNA, the CDR3 is TGTGCCAGCAGACCTGGACAGGGGTACAACGAGCAGTACTTC.

This chain uses TRBV19 with TRBJ2-7; 7 bases fit TRBD1. The germline V gene has CDR1 LNHDA and CDR2 SQIVND (reference sequence). J gave up 0 bases and V 6 bases, and 8 bases lay outside the gene matches. The CDR3 loop spans 15 amino acids. CDR3 loop: CASSPTGTASYEQYF. In DNA form, the CDR3 reads TGTGCCAGTAGCCCTACCGGGACAGCCTCCTACGAGCAGTACTTC.

The CDR3 reads CSVETGPEAFF. The CDR3, as DNA: TGCAGCGTTGAGACAGGGCCTGAAGCTTTCTTT. This chain connects TRBV29-1 to TRBJ1-1, with 7 nucleotides matching TRBD1. This CDR3 comprises 11 residues. With V trimmed by 3 bases and J by 6 bases, 1 base remained unmatched. Germline-derived CDR1 and CDR2 are SQVTM and ANQGSEA.

J is TRBJ2-3 and V is TRBV4-2, with a tentative D call TRBD1 (6 bases). The CDR3 runs 15 residues. Deletions cut 4 bases from V and 1 base from J, with 12 bases between. Germline lookup yields CDR1 LGHNA and CDR2 YNFKEQ. CDR3 nucleotides: TGTGCCAGCAGCCGTCAGGGGATTGGCACAGATACGCAGTATTTT. It is translated as CASSRQGIGTDTQYF.

V is TRBV5-1 and J is TRBJ2-3; perhaps TRBD1 as D (6 bases). Germline values: CDR1 SGHRS, CDR2 YFSETQ. The CDR3 extends over 16 amino acids. The germline V and J ends were trimmed by 2 bases and 0 bases, with 13 bases remaining between them. Here the CDR3 reads CASSFIPGVSTDTQYF. The DNA for the CDR3 is TGCGCCAGCAGCTTTATCCCAGGGGTTAGCACAGATACGCAGTATTTT.

The genes are TRBV5-1 and TRBJ2-5; D might be TRBD2 (6 bases). Germline values: CDR1 SGHRS, CDR2 YFSETQ. Between the trimmed V and J ends, which lost 0 bases and 4 bases, there was a span of 16 bases. The CDR3 length is 16 residues. The CDR3 nucleotides are TGCGCCAGCAGCTTGGTCCCCGGGAGTGGGGCAGAGACCCAGTACTTC. Amino acid sequence: CASSLVPGSGAETQYF.

J is TRBJ1-5 and V is TRBV30, with 8 bases aligning to TRBD1. The germline CDR1 and CDR2 sequences are GTSNPN and SVGIG (reference sequence). The CDR3 totals 15 residues. With 2 bases clipped from V and 1 base from J, the junction kept 4 bases outside the gene matches. Here the CDR3 reads CAWSQGALSNQPQHF. As DNA, the CDR3 is TGTGCCTGGAGTCAGGGGGCCCTAAGCAATCAGCCCCAGCATTTT.

This chain uses TRBV30 with TRBJ1-2, with D possibly TRBD1 on 5 matching bases. The CDR3 consists of 14 residues. V was pared by 2 bases and J by 4 bases, with 14 bases between. Germline CDR1 is GTSNPN and CDR2 is SVGIG (reference sequence). CDR3 in amino acids: CAWSRNGAAYGYTF. Here the CDR3 DNA reads TGTGCCTGGAGTCGAAACGGGGCCGCCTATGGCTACACCTTC.

The rearrangement uses TRBV5-6 and TRBJ2-7, with TRBD1 matching over 7 bases. The junction had 3 bases not matched to a gene; V was cut back by 1 base and J by 2 bases. CDR1 is SGHDT and CDR2 is YYEEEE in the germline V gene. This CDR3 spans 14 amino acids. CDR3 nucleotides: TGTGCCAGCAGCTTGTTTCAGGGGGCCTACGAGCAGTACTTC. Residues: CASSLFQGAYEQYF.

The gene calls are TRBV28 and TRBJ1-5; D may be TRBD1 (6 bases). Germline V CDR1 and CDR2: MDHEN, SYDVKM. V was clipped by 6 bases and J by 7 bases, with 16 bases between them. CDR3 length equals 14 residues. CDR3 nucleotide sequence: TGTGCCAGCAGCCCCGACCGCAGGGGCCAGCCCCAGCATTTT. Translation gives CASSPDRRGQPQHF. The variable domain in full, completed from reference TRBV28 and TRBJ1-5, reads DVKVTQSSRYLVKRTGEKVFLECVQDMDHENMFWYRQDPGLGLRLIYFSYDVKMKEKGDIPEGYSVSREKKERFSLILESASTNQTSMYLCASSPDRRGQPQHFGDGTRLSIL.

This rearrangement joins TRBV11-1 to TRBJ2-1, with D perhaps TRBD2 (5 bases). V was cut by 4 bases and J by 0 bases, with 10 bases left in between. CDR3 length: 15 residues. Germline V gives CDR1 SGHAT, CDR2 FQDESV (reference sequence). CDR3 nucleotide sequence: TGTGCCAGCAGCTATATGGGGAGCTCCTACAATGAGCAGTTCTTC. It specifies CASSYMGSSYNEQFF.

The genes are TRBV5-4 and TRBJ2-1; D perhaps matches TRBD2 (5 bases). The CDR3 covers 14 residues. Germline V gene sequence: CDR1 SGHNT, CDR2 YYREEE (reference sequence). V lost 4 bases and J 2 bases, leaving 10 bases between the germline ends. In DNA, the CDR3 is TGTGCCAGCAGCGTCGGAGGTGCCTACAATGAGCAGTTCTTC. Residues: CASSVGGAYNEQFF.

The genes are TRBV7-3 and TRBJ1-6; D possibly corresponds to TRBD1 (5 bases). V lost 5 bases and J lost 9, with 11 bases in between. The CDR3 runs to 13 residues. From germline, CDR1 is SGHTA and CDR2 FQGTGA. The CDR3 coding sequence is TGTGCCAGCAGCCCAGGGTTAAGTTCACCCCTCCACTTT. Translated: CASSPGLSSPLHF.

The gene calls are TRBV7-6 and TRBJ2-6; no clear D. Per the germline V gene, CDR1 is SGHVS and CDR2 is FNYEAQ. This CDR3 comprises 12 residues. Between the trimmed V and J ends, which lost 5 bases and 2 bases, there was a span of 1 base. CDR3 in DNA: TGTGCCAGCAGCGCTGGGGCCAACGTCCTGACTTTC. Amino acid sequence: CASSAGANVLTF.

This clone was recorded once. Other nucleotide sequences from this sample produce the same CDR3. The chain joins TRBV5-1 to TRBJ1-4, with D maybe TRBD1 (5 bases). Per germline, CDR1 SGHRS and CDR2 YFSETQ. V gave up 0 bases and J gave up 5 bases, with 11 bases separating them. This CDR3 contains 15 residues. DNA for the CDR3: TGCGCCAGCAGCTTGGACGGGACGGGGAATGAAAAACTGTTTTTT. Translating gives CASSLDGTGNEKLFF.

J is TRBJ2-3 and V is TRBV6-6; D may be TRBD1 (5 bases). Looked up from germline, CDR1 is MNHNY and CDR2 is SVGAGI (reference sequence). This CDR3 comprises 13 residues. V gave up 6 bases and J gave up 0 bases, with 7 bases separating them. CDR3 DNA: TGTGCCAGCAGCCAGGGTAGCACAGATACGCAGTATTTT. This encodes CASSQGSTDTQYF.

The rearrangement links TRBV28 to TRBJ1-6, with D possibly being TRBD1 (5 bases). Trimming removed 2 bases at V and 9 bases at J, with 17 bases between. The CDR3 contains 16 residues. Per the germline V gene, CDR1 is MDHEN and CDR2 is SYDVKM. For the CDR3, the DNA is TGTGCCAGCAGTTTAAACGGCAATGGGGCAATTTCACCCCTCCACTTT. Its translation: CASSLNGNGAISPLHF.

This chain uses TRBV27 with TRBJ2-7, with D tentatively TRBD1 (5 bases). V lost 8 bases and J 2 bases, leaving 16 bases between the germline ends. The germline gives CDR1 MNHEY, CDR2 SMNVEV (reference sequence). CDR3 size: 14 residues. The DNA of the CDR3 is TGTGCCAGCCAGTTGGGGCCGACCACCTACGAGCAGTACTTC. Its translation: CASQLGPTTYEQYF.

V gene TRBV7-9 combines with J gene TRBJ2-2; 7 positions match TRBD1. The CDR3 sequence is 15 residues long. With 5 bases clipped from V and 7 bases from J, the junction kept 10 bases outside the gene matches. From germline, CDR1 is SEHNR and CDR2 FQNEAQ (reference sequence). CDR3 in amino acids: CASSPRQGGDGELFF. CDR3 nucleotides: TGTGCCAGCAGCCCAAGACAGGGCGGAGACGGGGAGCTGTTTTTT.

This chain joins TRBV15 and TRBJ1-2; tentative D call: TRBD1 (5 bases). Per the germline V gene, CDR1 is LNHNV and CDR2 is YYDKDF (reference sequence). The V end lost 10 bases, the J end lost 12 bases, and 21 bases lay between the germline ends. This CDR3 is 12 amino acids long. CDR3 nucleotide sequence: TGTGCCATCTCCCGGACGGGGCAGGGTCACACCTTC. As protein: CAISRTGQGHTF.

The V gene is TRBV7-5, the J gene TRBJ1-2; TRBD1 is taken as the D call from the table, unchecked against the DNA. TRBV7-5 is a documented pseudogene. This CDR3 has 17 amino acids. The CDR3 region is CVRSSVVADREPWGYTF. The CDR3 bases are TGTGTCAGAAGCTCCGTCGTAGCAGACAGGGAACCTTGGGGCTACACCTTC.

DNA of the CDR3: TGTGCCAGCAGTGATTGGACAGGCACTGAAGCTTTCTTT. Translated: CASSDWTGTEAFF. The V call is TRBV6-1, the J call TRBJ1-1; 7 nucleotides match TRBD1. CDR3 size: 13 residues. Germline lookup yields CDR1 MNHNS and CDR2 SASEGT. Trimming took 3 bases from V and 4 from J; bases not matched to a gene: 2.

V is TRBV29-1 and J is TRBJ2-7; D uncertain. The CDR3 is 13 amino acids. The V gene lost 2 bases and the J gene lost 6 bases, with 14 bases spanning the gap. Looked up from germline, CDR1 is SQVTM and CDR2 is ANQGSEA. For the CDR3, the DNA is TGCAGCGTTGAATTAACCGCCCGGAGCGAGCAGTACTTC. Its translation: CSVELTARSEQYF.

The rearrangement links TRBV7-6 to TRBJ2-2; no firm D call. Per germline, CDR1 SGHVS and CDR2 FNYEAQ. V was cut by 1 base and J by 0 bases, with 12 bases left in between. CDR3 length: 17 amino acids. As DNA, the CDR3 is TGTGCCAGCAGCTTAGAATCTACTATAGCGAACACCGGGGAGCTGTTTTTT. Residues: CASSLESTIANTGELFF.